This T cell receptor beta chain derives from a study of T cell repertoires in cytomegalovirus infection. Background on the study: In the study, CMV epitopes included recently identified HLA-C-restricted and well-studied HLA-B-restricted ones. Public TCR beta signatures provided an indication of both CMV infection and a matching HLA type. Findings and limits, study-wide: The cumulative frequency of public TCR beta families distinguished individuals who carried CMV together with the relevant HLA. There were HLA-C-restricted CMV-specific TCR beta clonotypes dominating the ex vivo response.

On this clonotype: The antigen is undetermined.

Germline V lookup: CDR1 MNHNY, CDR2 SVGAGI (reference sequence). This CDR3 is 12 amino acids long. V was cut by 4 bases and J by 4 bases, with 7 bases left in between. TCRdb redid the calling of the reads with MiXCR, one entry per CDR3 protein. The table lists 700,000 to 850,000 distinct CDR3 sequences, approximately 32% of them singletons, with around an eighth in the top ten. The rearrangement joins TRBV6-6 to TRBJ1-2; no firm D call. This TCR came from a human donor in good health (CMV status not recorded). Some clones in this sample may be carry-over from other donors' samples. This sample comprised cultured CD8+ T cells from PBMCs, obtained from culture after CMV antigen stimulation. The DNA of the CDR3 is TGTGCCAGCAGTTCGCGAGTCTATGGCTACACCTTC. Amino acids: CASSSRVYGYTF.